The text below deals with one TCR beta chain. Its antigen is undetermined. Ophthalmopathy cases scored 3 or more on the Clinical Activity Score and 4 or more on NOSPECS grade, with duration below 3 months. Reasons for excluding patients were uncontrolled infection, other autoimmune disease, pregnancy or lactation. The data were obtained in a study of T cells in Graves' hyperthyroidism and ophthalmopathy. Overall study context: Any treatment followed the collection of peripheral blood at initial diagnosis. Regarding the study as a whole: Onset of ophthalmopathy came a median approximately 6.5 months after the model predicted it.

Between the trimmed V and J ends, which lost 4 bases and 7 bases, there was a span of 14 bases. The CDR3 runs to 14 residues. Germline V lookup: CDR1 LGHNA, CDR2 YSLEER. It was RNA transcripts that yielded the amplified TCR beta CDR3 regions. The study used the HTBI primer set for a first-round RT-PCR of the TCR CDR3. TCRdb used MiXCR to reprocess the multiplex PCR reads, holding one entry per CDR3 protein. The sample holds 400,000 to 550,000 distinct CDR3 sequences, around 24% seen once. The clonotype comes from a woman aged 25 to 39 with Graves' ophthalmopathy. The rearrangement joins TRBV4-3 to TRBJ2-4; D unresolved. Sequenced: blood. The CDR3 here is CASSPQSAANIQYF. In nucleotides, the CDR3 is TGCGCCAGCAGCCCCCAGTCGGCAGCGAACATTCAGTACTTC.